This T cell receptor (beta chain) appears in the sequencing data of a study of cytomegalovirus exposure and HLA in healthy donors. Findings of the study overall: The availability of immune exposure information extended only to CMV serostatus. A link between a missense DCLRE1C variant and TCR beta V- and J-gene trimming emerged from a later analysis. Previous analysis showed most TCR beta V segments were productive about 90% or about 30% of the time.

A remark on this clone: Its target is not known.

The V and J ends lost 6 bases and 7 bases, in that order; junction bases with no gene match: 5. The CDR3 has 15 amino acids. Germline loops: CDR1 WNHNN, CDR2 SYGVQD (reference sequence). The PCR ran on 60 Vbeta and 13 Jbeta primers. Method: immunoSEQ multiplex PCR; TCRdb's copy keeps in-frame clones and lacks some. The sample has under 150,000 clones, around 70% seen once. The receptor's source is a man aged 25-45 years in good health and CMV-seropositive. V usage is TRBV10-1 and J usage is TRBJ2-2; 13 positions agree with TRBD2. Sequencing used PBMCs. This CDR3 reads CASSARTSGSGELFF. The CDR3 DNA follows: TGCGCCAGCAGCGCCCGGACTAGCGGGAGCGGGGAGCTGTTTTTT.